The 20 T cell receptor beta chains below were found in one sample sequenced in a study of identical twins. Each CDR3 protein is one row after TCRdb ran MiXCR on the 5' RACE reads. The table lists 500,000 or so distinct CDR3 sequences, roughly an eighth of them singletons. Separately, the same data were catalogued under a study of yellow fever vaccine responses in identical twins.

The material sequenced was CD4+ T cells sorted from blood. All receptors derive from a woman aged 18-29 years in good health.

The rearrangement links TRBV20-1 to TRBJ2-3, with D unclear. CDR3 size: 14 residues. V was clipped by 1 base and J by 1 base, with 9 bases between them. Germline CDR1 is DFQATT and CDR2 is SNEGSKA (reference sequence). The CDR3 region has the DNA TGCAGTGCTAGAGGCCCGGACCGCACAGATACGCAGTATTTT. Its protein product is CSARGPDRTDTQYF.

The table lists this clonotype with a few counts. The chain has TRBV3-1 and TRBJ2-1, with TRBD2 identical over 11 bases. This CDR3 is built from 15 residues. CDR1 and CDR2 from the germline V gene are LGHDT and YNNKEL (reference sequence). With 3 bases clipped from V and 4 bases from J, the junction kept 2 bases outside the gene matches. The CDR3 DNA sequence: TGTGCCAGCAGCCAGACTAGCGGGGAGTACAATGAGCAGTTCTTC. Translation: CASSQTSGEYNEQFF.

V and J are TRBV5-4 and TRBJ2-2; D not certain. The V end was cut by 1 base, the J end by 8 bases, with 12 bases between. This CDR3 contains 14 residues. Germline V gene data show CDR1 as SGHNT and CDR2 as YYREEE (reference sequence). CDR3 region: CASSLFRPKGELFF. CDR3 bases: TGTGCCAGCAGCTTGTTTCGTCCGAAGGGGGAGCTGTTTTTT.

There are many counts of this clonotype. Here the CDR3 reads CASSYSGRNYGYTF. CDR3 in DNA: TGTGCCAGCAGTTACTCGGGACGGAACTATGGCTACACCTTC. The rearrangement joins TRBV6-5 to TRBJ1-2; D perhaps matches TRBD1 (5 bases). Trimming removed 0 bases from V and 2 bases from J, with 7 bases in between. Germline V gene lookup returns CDR1 MNHEY and CDR2 SVGAGI. The CDR3 spans 14 residues.

CDR3 sequence reads: CASSPPPRGGGGTDTQYF. CDR3 coding DNA: TGTGCCAGCTCACCACCCCCACGCGGGGGGGGCGGCACAGATACGCAGTATTTT. The rearrangement links TRBV18 to TRBJ2-3, with 9 positions matching TRBD2. V was clipped by 0 bases and J by 1 base; unmatched bases: 8. CDR3 length equals 18 residues. In germline, CDR1 is KGHSH, CDR2 LQKENI. Using reference TRBV18 and TRBJ2-3 for the parts outside the CDR3, the full variable domain is NAGVMQNPRHLVRRRGQEARLRCSPMKGHSHVYWYRQLPEEGLKFMVYLQKENIIDESGMPKERFSAEFPKEGPSILRIQQVVRGDSAAYFCASSPPPRGGGGTDTQYFGPGTRLTVL.

The rearrangement links TRBV29-1 to TRBJ2-6; 7 nucleotides match TRBD1. Trimming took 6 bases from V and 0 from J; bases not matched to a gene: 11. In germline, CDR1 is SQVTM, CDR2 ANQGSEA. The CDR3 is 17 amino acids. CDR3 coding DNA: TGCAGCGTCCCTACAGGGGAATCCGCCTCTGGGGCCAACGTCCTGACTTTC. This codes for CSVPTGESASGANVLTF.

The chain carries TRBV4-2 and TRBJ2-7; no clear D gene. CDR1 is LGHNA, CDR2 YNFKEQ, per germline. Trimming removed 2 bases at V and 7 bases at J, with 9 bases between. The CDR3 loop spans 12 amino acids. CDR3 sequence: CASSQPFGEQYF. As DNA, the CDR3 is TGTGCCAGCAGCCAACCCTTTGGGGAGCAGTACTTC.

The chain employs TRBV15 and TRBJ2-7, with 7 bases identical to TRBD1. The length of the CDR3 is 15 residues. V lost 1 base to trimming and J lost 1 base; unmatched junction nucleotides: 4. Germline CDR1 reads LNHNV; CDR2 reads YYDKDF (reference sequence). CDR3 nucleotide sequence: TGTGCCACCAGCAGAGGACAGGGACGATCCTACGAGCAGTACTTC. Its translation: CATSRGQGRSYEQYF.

This clonotype was counted a few times. The chain joins TRBV5-1 to TRBJ2-3, with D tentatively TRBD1 or TRBD2 (5 bases each). The CDR3 is 18 amino acids. Germline-derived CDR1 and CDR2 are SGHRS and YFSETQ. V lost 0 bases to trimming and J lost 8 bases, with 25 bases between them. In DNA form, the CDR3 reads TGCGCCAGCAGCTTGGTGGGGACGAGGCGGACAACAAGGTCTACGCAGTATTTT. Residues: CASSLVGTRRTTRSTQYF.

This clonotype was observed a handful of times. J is TRBJ2-7 and V is TRBV28, with 11 bases that match TRBD1. Germline CDR1 reads MDHEN; CDR2 reads SYDVKM. This CDR3 is built from 15 residues. V was clipped by 6 bases and J by 3 bases; unmatched bases: 7. The CDR3, as DNA: TGTGCCAGCAGGGCCCCCGGGACAGGGGGCTACGAGCAGTACTTC. This translates into CASRAPGTGGYEQYF.

The chain has TRBV9 and TRBJ2-1, with TRBD1 matching over 12 bases. Germline assignment: CDR1 SGDLS and CDR2 YYNGEE. This CDR3 has 17 amino acids. J lost 7 bases, V lost 4 bases, and 12 bases had no gene match. The CDR3 region has the DNA TGTGCCAGCAGCTACTTTTCCGGGACAGGGGGCATAAATGAGCAGTTCTTC. It encodes CASSYFSGTGGINEQFF.

V gene TRBV20-1 combines with J gene TRBJ1-6, with D perhaps TRBD1 (5 bases). V was shortened by 0 bases and J by 7 bases, with 13 bases between the two germline ends. Germline loops: CDR1 DFQATT, CDR2 SNEGSKA (reference sequence). The CDR3 runs to 15 residues. The CDR3 DNA reads as TGCAGTGCTAGAGATCGGGGACGAAAAAATTCACCCCTCCACTTT. It is translated as CSARDRGRKNSPLHF.

The chain carries TRBV11-2 and TRBJ2-2; 13 bases align to TRBD2. The CDR3 consists of 18 residues. Germline-derived CDR1 and CDR2 are SGHAT and FQNNGV. Unmatched junction bases numbered 8, after V lost 2 bases and J lost 5 bases. The CDR3 protein is CASSLRGTSGTKTGELFF. The CDR3 region has the DNA TGTGCCAGCAGCTTACGTGGGACTAGCGGGACTAAGACCGGGGAGCTGTTTTTT. Combining the CDR3 with reference TRBV11-2 and TRBJ2-2 gives the whole variable domain EAGVAQSPRYKIIEKRQSVAFWCNPISGHATLYWYQQILGQGPKLLIQFQNNGVVDDSQLPKDRFSAERLKGVDSTLKIQPAKLEDSAVYLCASSLRGTSGTKTGELFFGEGSRLTVL.

This clonotype occurred a few times. The rearrangement joins TRBV4-3 to TRBJ1-4, with D unclear. Looked up from germline, CDR1 is LGHNA and CDR2 is YSLEER. The CDR3 spans 16 residues. V lost 3 bases and J 1 base, leaving 12 bases between the germline ends. CDR3 amino acids: CASSQNTIGTNEKLFF. The CDR3 nucleotides read TGCGCCAGCAGCCAGAACACTATTGGAACTAATGAAAAACTGTTTTTT.

This clonotype was observed a handful of times. This chain links TRBV12-3 or TRBV12-4 with TRBJ1-2; 9 bases are shared with TRBD1. V was clipped by 4 bases and J by 7 bases; unmatched bases: 10. The CDR3 sequence is 15 residues long. This CDR3 is CASSSLAGQGGGYTF. Written as DNA, the CDR3 is TGTGCCAGCAGTTCCCTTGCGGGACAGGGCGGTGGCTACACCTTC.

Note on this clonotype: Given a much more abundant clone one base away, this may be a read error. The chain employs TRBV28 and TRBJ2-6; D is unresolved. Trimming cost V 5 bases and J 2 bases, with 4 bases left between them. In germline, CDR1 is MDHEN, CDR2 SYDVKM. The CDR3 runs 13 residues. CDR3 sequence: CASSRAGANVLTF. In nucleotides, the CDR3 is TGTGCCAGCAGTCGGGCTGGGGCCAACGTCCTGACTTTC.

The rearrangement uses TRBV29-1 and TRBJ2-7, with a possible D match to TRBD2 (7 bases). Looked up from germline, CDR1 is SQVTM and CDR2 is ANQGSEA. The CDR3 sequence is 11 residues long. Trimming cost V 8 bases and J 6 bases, with 14 bases left between them. CDR3 region: CSYRVAGEQYF. The CDR3 DNA follows: TGCAGCTACAGGGTAGCGGGCGAGCAGTACTTC.

The V call is TRBV6-2 or TRBV6-3, the J call TRBJ2-3, with 7 positions matching TRBD1. V was pared by 3 bases and J by 7 bases, with 13 bases of the junction left unmatched. Per germline, CDR1 MNHEY and CDR2 SVGEGT. The CDR3 has 16 residues. This chain's CDR3 is CASSYEPGTDPNTQYF. In DNA form, the CDR3 reads TGTGCCAGCAGTTATGAACCCGGGACAGACCCCAATACGCAGTATTTT.

This chain connects TRBV3-1 to TRBJ2-5, with TRBD1 matching 10 bases. With 6 bases clipped from V and 4 bases from J, the junction kept 8 bases outside the gene matches. Germline-derived CDR1 and CDR2 are LGHDT and YNNKEL (reference sequence). The CDR3 is 15 residues long. CDR3 sequence reads: CASSPMTGGTETQYF. DNA of the CDR3: TGTGCCAGCAGTCCAATGACAGGGGGCACAGAGACCCAGTACTTC.

This clonotype was seen only a few times. The DNA of the CDR3 is TGTGCCAGCAGCCTAGGGACAGGAGAATTCGGCTACACCTTC. Its protein is CASSLGTGEFGYTF. This chain connects TRBV6-4 to TRBJ1-2, with 8 bases identical to TRBD1. V lost 6 bases, J lost 8 bases, and 11 bases stayed unmatched. The CDR3 length is 14 residues. Germline lookup yields CDR1 MRHNA and CDR2 SNTAGT.